This T cell receptor (beta chain) originates from a study of blood T cell repertoires in COVID-19. Study background: Samples came from the United States, Italy and Spain, spanning acute and convalescent COVID-19.

In the authors' methods: Reference gene primers were amplified, and this amplification served to estimate nucleated cell counts. Measured with immunoSEQ multiplex PCR; TCRdb has only the in-frame clones, and not every one. That table is the source of V, J and clone size, and D and trimming were worked out from the DNA. Among roughly 60,000 clones listed, around 93% were seen once. Material for sequencing was peripheral blood. The sequence derives from a man between 50 and 59 years old with active COVID-19.

This chain's CDR3 is CAPGRGTNTGELFF. The DNA of the CDR3 is TGTGCCCCGGGTAGGGGAACGAACACCGGGGAGCTGTTTTTT. The V gene is TRBV7-9, the J gene TRBJ2-2, with D possibly TRBD1 on 5 matching bases. Germline CDR1 and CDR2: SEHNR and FQNEAQ (reference sequence). The CDR3 sequence is 14 residues long. Trimming cost V 11 bases and J 0 bases, with 13 bases left between them.